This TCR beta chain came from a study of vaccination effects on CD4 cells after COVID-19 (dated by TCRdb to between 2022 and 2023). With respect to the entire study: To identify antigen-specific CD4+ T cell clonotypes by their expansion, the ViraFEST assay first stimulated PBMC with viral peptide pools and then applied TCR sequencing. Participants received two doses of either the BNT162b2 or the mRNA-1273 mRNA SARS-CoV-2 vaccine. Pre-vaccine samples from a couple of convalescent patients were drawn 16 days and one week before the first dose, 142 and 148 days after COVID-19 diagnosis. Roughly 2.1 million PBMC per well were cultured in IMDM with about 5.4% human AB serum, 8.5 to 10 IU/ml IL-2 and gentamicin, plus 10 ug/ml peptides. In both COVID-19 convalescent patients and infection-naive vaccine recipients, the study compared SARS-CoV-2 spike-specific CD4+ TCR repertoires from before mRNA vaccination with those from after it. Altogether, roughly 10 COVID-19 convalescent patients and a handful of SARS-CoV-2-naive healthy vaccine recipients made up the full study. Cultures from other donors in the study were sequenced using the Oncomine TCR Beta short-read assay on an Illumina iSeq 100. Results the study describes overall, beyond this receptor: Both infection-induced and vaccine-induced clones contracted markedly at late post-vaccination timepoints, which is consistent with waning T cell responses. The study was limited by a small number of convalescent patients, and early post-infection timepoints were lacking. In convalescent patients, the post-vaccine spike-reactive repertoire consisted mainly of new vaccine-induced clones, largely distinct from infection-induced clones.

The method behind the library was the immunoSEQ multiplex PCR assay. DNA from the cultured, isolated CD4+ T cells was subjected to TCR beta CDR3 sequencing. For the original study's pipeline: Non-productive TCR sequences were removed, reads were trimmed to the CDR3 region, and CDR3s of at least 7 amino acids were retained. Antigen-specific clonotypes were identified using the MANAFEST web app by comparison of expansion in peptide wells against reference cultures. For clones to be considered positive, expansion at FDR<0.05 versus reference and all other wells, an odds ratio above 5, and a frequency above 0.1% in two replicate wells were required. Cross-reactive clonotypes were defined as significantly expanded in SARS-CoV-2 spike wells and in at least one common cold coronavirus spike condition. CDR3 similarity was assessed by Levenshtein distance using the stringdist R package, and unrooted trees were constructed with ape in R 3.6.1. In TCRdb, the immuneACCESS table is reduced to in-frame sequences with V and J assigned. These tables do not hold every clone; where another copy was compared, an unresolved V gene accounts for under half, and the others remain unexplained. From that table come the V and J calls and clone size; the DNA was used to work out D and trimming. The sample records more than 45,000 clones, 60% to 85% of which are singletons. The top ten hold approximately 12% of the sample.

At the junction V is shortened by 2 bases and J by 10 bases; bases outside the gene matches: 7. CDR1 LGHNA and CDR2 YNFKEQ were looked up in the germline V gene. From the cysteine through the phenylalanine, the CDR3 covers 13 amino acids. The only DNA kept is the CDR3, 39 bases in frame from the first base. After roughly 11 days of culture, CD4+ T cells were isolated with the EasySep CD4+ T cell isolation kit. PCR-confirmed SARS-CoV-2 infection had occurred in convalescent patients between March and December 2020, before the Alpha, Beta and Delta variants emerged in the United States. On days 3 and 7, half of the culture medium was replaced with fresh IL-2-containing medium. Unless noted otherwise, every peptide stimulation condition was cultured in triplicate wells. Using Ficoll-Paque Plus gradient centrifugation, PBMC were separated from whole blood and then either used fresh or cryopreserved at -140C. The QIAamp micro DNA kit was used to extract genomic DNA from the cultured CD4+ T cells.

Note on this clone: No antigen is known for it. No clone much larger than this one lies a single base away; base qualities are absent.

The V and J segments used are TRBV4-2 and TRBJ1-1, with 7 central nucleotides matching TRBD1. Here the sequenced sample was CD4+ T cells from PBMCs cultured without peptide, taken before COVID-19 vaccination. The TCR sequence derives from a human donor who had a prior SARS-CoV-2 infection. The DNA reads TGTGCCAGCAGCCAAACTACCCCAGGGGGAGCTTTCTTT. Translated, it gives CASSQTTPGGAFF.